These 17 T cell receptor beta chains originate from one sample sequenced in a study of T cell repertoires in ileal Crohn's disease. Repertoires were generated with immunoSEQ multiplex PCR, while TCRdb's copy carries only in-frame clones and drops some. This sample carries about 8,400 clones, 80% of them seen once, and the ten largest clones take 9.5% to 15%. Sequenced material: ileal tissue. The receptors here all came from an adult with Crohn's disease.

Only one count was recorded for this clone. This chain links TRBV7-3 with TRBJ2-2; TRBD1 matches at 7 bases. Germline lookup yields CDR1 SGHTA and CDR2 FQGTGA. The CDR3 runs 15 residues. Trimming at V came to 5 bases and at J to 7 bases, leaving 10 bases not matched to a gene. CDR3 residues: CASSPATGNNGELFF. The DNA of the CDR3 is TGTGCCAGCAGCCCAGCGACAGGGAATAACGGGGAGCTGTTTTTT. The variable domain in full, with the rest retrieved from reference TRBV7-3 and TRBJ2-2, is GAGVSQTPSNKVTEKGKYVELRCDPISGHTALYWYRQSLGQGPEFLIYFQGTGAADDSGLPNDRFFAVRPEGSVSTLKIQRTERGDSAVYLCASSPATGNNGELFFGEGSRLTVL.

The V call is TRBV19, the J call TRBJ1-2; no definite D call. The CDR3 contains 13 residues. Trimming removed 5 bases at V and 2 bases at J, with 9 bases between. CDR1 is LNHDA, CDR2 SQIVND, per germline (reference sequence). The CDR3 loop is CASSYGPNYGYTF. In DNA, the CDR3 is TGTGCCAGTAGTTACGGGCCGAACTATGGCTACACCTTC.

To note about this clone: Other DNA sequences from this sample encode an identical CDR3 as well. The chain carries TRBV27 and TRBJ1-5, with D uncertain. Trimming stripped 4 bases from V and 3 bases from J, with 7 bases between. The CDR3 length is 13 residues. Germline lookup yields CDR1 MNHEY and CDR2 SMNVEV (reference sequence). CDR3 region: CASSWDLNQPQHF. DNA of the CDR3: TGTGCCAGCAGTTGGGATCTCAATCAGCCCCAGCATTTT.

The chain uses TRBV5-1 and TRBJ1-3; D gene ambiguous. This CDR3 has 13 amino acids. Germline V gene data show CDR1 as SGHRS and CDR2 as YFSETQ. Trimming removed 4 bases from V and 9 bases from J, with 14 bases in between. The CDR3 DNA follows: TGCGCCAGCAGCCCTTTTAAGGGCGGCACCATATATTTT. Translation gives CASSPFKGGTIYF.

The V gene is TRBV4-3, the J gene TRBJ2-1, with a tentative D call TRBD2 (5 bases). Germline-derived CDR1 and CDR2 are LGHNA and YSLEER. Deletions cut 1 base from V and 4 bases from J, with 14 bases between. The length of the CDR3 is 16 residues. DNA of the CDR3: TGCGCCAGCAGCCAAGCCCCCAATAGCGTATACAATGAGCAGTTCTTC. Its translation is CASSQAPNSVYNEQFF.

The chain combines TRBV11-3 with TRBJ2-1, with 14 bases that match TRBD2. The CDR3 is 15 amino acids. CDR1 and CDR2 (germline): SGHNT, YENEEA. Trimming took 7 bases from V and 6 from J; bases not matched to a gene: 5. The CDR3 DNA reads as TGTGCCAGCACCCCGACTAGCGGGAGGGCCAATGAGCAGTTCTTC. It yields the protein CASTPTSGRANEQFF.

The rearrangement joins TRBV11-3 to TRBJ1-4; maybe TRBD1 (5 bases). This CDR3 region has 14 residues. The germline CDR1 and CDR2 sequences are SGHNT and YENEEA. V shed 6 bases and J shed 7 bases, with 15 bases lying between them. For the CDR3, the DNA is TGTGCCAGCAGGACGACACGCGGGGGTGAAAAACTGTTTTTT. It codes for CASRTTRGGEKLFF.

The J gene is TRBJ1-2, the V gene TRBV4-3; D gene uncertain. The CDR3 is made up of 13 amino acids. Trimming took off 0 bases at V and 12 bases at J, with 14 bases between the two ends. Germline CDR1 and CDR2: LGHNA and YSLEER. The chain's CDR3 is CASSQEYRPPDTF. CDR3 in DNA: TGCGCCAGCAGCCAAGAGTACAGACCTCCCGACACCTTC.

The V and J genes are TRBV25-1 and TRBJ2-5; TRBD1 or TRBD2 may be the D gene (6 bases each). The germline CDR1 and CDR2 sequences are MGHDK and SYGVNS. V was pared by 7 bases and J by 2 bases, with 11 bases between. The CDR3 spans 13 residues. The CDR3 is CASTLGGQETQYF. In DNA form, the CDR3 reads TGTGCCAGCACCCTAGGGGGGCAAGAGACCCAGTACTTC.

V is TRBV11-3 and J is TRBJ1-1, with a weak D call TRBD1 (6 bases). V was clipped by 1 base and J by 8 bases, with 17 bases between them. Germline CDR1 is SGHNT and CDR2 is YENEEA. The CDR3 covers 15 residues. The CDR3 is CASSLGVGGPPEAFF. The CDR3 nucleotides are TGTGCCAGCAGCTTAGGTGTTGGGGGGCCACCCGAAGCTTTCTTT.

This clone appeared a few times. V is TRBV29-1 and J is TRBJ2-3; 8 nucleotides line up with TRBD2. The CDR3 totals 13 residues. Trimming removed 7 bases from V and 4 bases from J; junction bases left unmatched: 7. Germline V gene lookup returns CDR1 SQVTM and CDR2 ANQGSEA. CDR3 bases: TGCAGCGATTCGGGACTAGGGTCAGATACGCAGTATTTT. Translating it yields CSDSGLGSDTQYF.

The V call is TRBV30, the J call TRBJ1-2; D call uncertain. Germline lookup yields CDR1 GTSNPN and CDR2 SVGIG (reference sequence). The CDR3 has 14 amino acids. V dropped 4 bases and J dropped 3 bases, with 15 bases sitting between them. The CDR3 nucleotides read TGTGCCTGGATTCCCATGGCAGCTGACTATGGCTACACCTTC. It encodes CAWIPMAADYGYTF.

On this clone: The junction does not match germline at one end; this may be a read error. The V call is TRBV7-7, the J call TRBJ2-7, with TRBD1 matching over 7 bases. The length of the CDR3 is 17 residues. The V gene's germline CDR1 is SSHAT and CDR2 FNYEAQ (reference sequence). In nucleotides, the CDR3 is TGTGCTAGCAGCCCGGGTCACGCCCGGGACAGAGCCTACGAGCAGTACTTC. This translates into CASSPGHARDRAYEQYF.

The chain joins TRBV7-3 to TRBJ1-1; TRBD1 is a possible D gene (5 bases). Germline V gene lookup returns CDR1 SGHTA and CDR2 FQGTGA. Trimming took 4 bases from V and 1 from J, leaving 7 bases between them. This CDR3 has 13 residues. The CDR3 DNA reads as TGTGCCAGCAGCTCAGACAGGAACACTGAAGCTTTCTTT. It is translated as CASSSDRNTEAFF. Full variable domain (missing parts from reference TRBV7-3 and TRBJ1-1): GAGVSQTPSNKVTEKGKYVELRCDPISGHTALYWYRQSLGQGPEFLIYFQGTGAADDSGLPNDRFFAVRPEGSVSTLKIQRTERGDSAVYLCASSSDRNTEAFFGQGTRLTVV.

The chain recombines TRBV7-2 with TRBJ1-2; 8 bases are shared with TRBD1. Per the germline V gene, CDR1 is SGHTA and CDR2 is FQGNSA. V lost 3 bases to trimming and J lost 0 bases; unmatched junction nucleotides: 3. This CDR3 comprises 15 residues. DNA for the CDR3: TGTGCCAGCAGCTTGGACAGGGCCACTAACTATGGCTACACCTTC. It is translated as CASSLDRATNYGYTF.

The gene calls are TRBV29-1 and TRBJ1-2, with D possibly matching TRBD1 (6 bases). V was cut by 5 bases and J by 4 bases, with 17 bases left in between. CDR1 is SQVTM, CDR2 ANQGSEA, per germline. The CDR3 loop spans 14 amino acids. This CDR3 reads CSVLPGADPYGYTF. CDR3 sequence (DNA): TGCAGCGTTCTCCCAGGGGCGGACCCCTATGGCTACACCTTC.

This clone was detected once. V is TRBV10-3 and J is TRBJ1-2; D not resolved. Trimming took 0 bases from V and 3 from J, leaving 8 bases between them. Germline CDR1 and CDR2: ENHRY and SYGVKD. CDR3 length: 14 amino acids. The CDR3 coding sequence is TGTGCCATCAGTGAGTCCCCTTTAGACTATGGCTACACCTTC. This sequence encodes CAISESPLDYGYTF.